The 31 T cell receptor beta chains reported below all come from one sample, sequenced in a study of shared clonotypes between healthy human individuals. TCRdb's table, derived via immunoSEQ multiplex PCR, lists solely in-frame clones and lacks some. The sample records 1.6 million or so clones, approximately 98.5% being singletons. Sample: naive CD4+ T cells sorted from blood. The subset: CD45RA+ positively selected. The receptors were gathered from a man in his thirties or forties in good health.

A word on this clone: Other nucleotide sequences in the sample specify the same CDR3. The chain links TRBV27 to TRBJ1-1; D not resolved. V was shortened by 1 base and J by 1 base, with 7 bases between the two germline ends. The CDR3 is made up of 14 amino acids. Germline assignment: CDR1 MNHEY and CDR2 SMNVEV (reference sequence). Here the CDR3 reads CASSLYRRNTEAFF. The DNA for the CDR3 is TGTGCCAGCAGTTTATATCGTAGGAACACTGAAGCTTTCTTT.

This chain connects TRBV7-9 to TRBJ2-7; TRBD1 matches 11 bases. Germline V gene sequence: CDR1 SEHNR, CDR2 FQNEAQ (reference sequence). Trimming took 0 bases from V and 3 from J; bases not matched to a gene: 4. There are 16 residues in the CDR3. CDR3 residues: CASSLAKGQGGYEQYF. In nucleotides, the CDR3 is TGTGCCAGCAGCTTAGCGAAGGGACAGGGGGGCTACGAGCAGTACTTC.

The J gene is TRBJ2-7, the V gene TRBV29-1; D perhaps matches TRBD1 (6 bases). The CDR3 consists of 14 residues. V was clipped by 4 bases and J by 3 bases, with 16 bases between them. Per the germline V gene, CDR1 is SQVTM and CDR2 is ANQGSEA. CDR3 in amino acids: CSVGSGAQHYEQYF. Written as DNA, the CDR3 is TGCAGCGTTGGGTCAGGGGCACAACACTACGAGCAGTACTTC.

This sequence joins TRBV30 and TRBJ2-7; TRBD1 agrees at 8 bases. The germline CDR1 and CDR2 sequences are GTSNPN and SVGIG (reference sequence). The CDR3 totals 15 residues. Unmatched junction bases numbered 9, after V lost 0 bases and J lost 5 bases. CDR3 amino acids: CAWSVIGQGAHEQYF. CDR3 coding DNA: TGTGCCTGGAGTGTAATTGGGCAGGGGGCCCACGAGCAGTACTTC.

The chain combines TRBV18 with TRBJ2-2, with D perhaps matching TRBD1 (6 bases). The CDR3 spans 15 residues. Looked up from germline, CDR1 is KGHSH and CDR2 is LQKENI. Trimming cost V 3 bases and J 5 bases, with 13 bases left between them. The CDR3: CASSPAGVWTGELFF. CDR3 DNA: TGTGCCAGCTCACCCGCAGGGGTGTGGACCGGGGAGCTGTTTTTT.

DNA of the CDR3: TGTGCCAGCAGTTACTCGTGGACGGCTAGCACAGATACGCAGTATTTT. Protein: CASSYSWTASTDTQYF. The chain uses TRBV6-5 and TRBJ2-3; no clear D. The CDR3 contains 16 residues. CDR1 is MNHEY and CDR2 is SVGAGI in the germline V gene. Trimming cost V 0 bases and J 0 bases, with 10 bases left between them.

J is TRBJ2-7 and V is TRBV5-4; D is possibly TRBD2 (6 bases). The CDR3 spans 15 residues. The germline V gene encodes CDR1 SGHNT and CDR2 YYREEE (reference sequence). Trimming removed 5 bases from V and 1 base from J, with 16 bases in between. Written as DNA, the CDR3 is TGTGCCAGCAGGACCCGGGACTCCCCATCCTACGAGCAGTACTTC. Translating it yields CASRTRDSPSYEQYF.

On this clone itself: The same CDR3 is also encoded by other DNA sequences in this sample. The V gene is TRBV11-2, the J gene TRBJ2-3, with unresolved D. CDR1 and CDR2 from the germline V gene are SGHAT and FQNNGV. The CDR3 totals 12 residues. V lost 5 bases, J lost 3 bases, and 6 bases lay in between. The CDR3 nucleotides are TGTGCCAGCAGCCCTACTACAGATACGCAGTATTTT. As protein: CASSPTTDTQYF.

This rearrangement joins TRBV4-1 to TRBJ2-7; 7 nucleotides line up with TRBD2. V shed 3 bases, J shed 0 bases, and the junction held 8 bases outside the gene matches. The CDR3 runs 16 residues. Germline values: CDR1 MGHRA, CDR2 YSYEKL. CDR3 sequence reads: CASSQPDGTNSYEQYF. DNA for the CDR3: TGCGCCAGCAGCCAGCCTGACGGGACTAACTCCTACGAGCAGTACTTC.

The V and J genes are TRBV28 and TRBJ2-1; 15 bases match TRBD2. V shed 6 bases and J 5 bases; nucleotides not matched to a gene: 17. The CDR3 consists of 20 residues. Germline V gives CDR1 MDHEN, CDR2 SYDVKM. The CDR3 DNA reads TGTGCCAGCAGCGATAAACCACCGGGACTAGCGGGAGGTGAGGACAATGAGCAGTTCTTC. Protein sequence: CASSDKPPGLAGGEDNEQFF.

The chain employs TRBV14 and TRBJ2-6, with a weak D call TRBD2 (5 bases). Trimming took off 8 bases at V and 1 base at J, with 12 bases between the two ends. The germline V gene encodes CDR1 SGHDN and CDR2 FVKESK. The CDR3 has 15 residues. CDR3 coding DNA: TGTGCCAGCTCCCCCGGGGTTTCTGGGGCCAACGTCCTGACTTTC. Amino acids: CASSPGVSGANVLTF.

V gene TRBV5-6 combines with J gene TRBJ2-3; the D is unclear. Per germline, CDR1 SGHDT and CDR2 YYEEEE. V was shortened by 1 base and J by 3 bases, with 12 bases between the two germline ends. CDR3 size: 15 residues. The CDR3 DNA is TGTGCCAGCAGCTTGAGACCTAAAGCGACAGATACGCAGTATTTT. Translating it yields CASSLRPKATDTQYF.

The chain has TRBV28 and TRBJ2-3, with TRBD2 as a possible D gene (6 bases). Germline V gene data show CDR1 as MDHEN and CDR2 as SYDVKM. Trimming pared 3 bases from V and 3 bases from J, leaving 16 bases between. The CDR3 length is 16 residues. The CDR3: CASSFSGEGYTDTQYF. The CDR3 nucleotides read TGTGCCAGCAGTTTTTCGGGAGAGGGGTATACAGATACGCAGTATTTT.

CDR3 amino acids: CASSPGQNGGNEKLFF. The CDR3 nucleotides are TGTGCCAGCAGCCCAGGACAGAATGGAGGCAACGAAAAACTGTTTTTT. This chain connects TRBV25-1 to TRBJ1-4; TRBD1 might be the D (6 bases). Germline V gene lookup returns CDR1 MGHDK and CDR2 SYGVNS. Trimming took 6 bases from V and 8 from J, leaving 22 bases between them. The CDR3 has 16 amino acids.

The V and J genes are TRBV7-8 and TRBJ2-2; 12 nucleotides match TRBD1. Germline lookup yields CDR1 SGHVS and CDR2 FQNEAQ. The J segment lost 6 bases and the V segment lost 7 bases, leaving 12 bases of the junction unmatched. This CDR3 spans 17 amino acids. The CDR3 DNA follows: TGTGCCAGCATCCGGGACAGGGGGCCGACGAGGGCCGGGGAGCTGTTTTTT. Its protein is CASIRDRGPTRAGELFF.

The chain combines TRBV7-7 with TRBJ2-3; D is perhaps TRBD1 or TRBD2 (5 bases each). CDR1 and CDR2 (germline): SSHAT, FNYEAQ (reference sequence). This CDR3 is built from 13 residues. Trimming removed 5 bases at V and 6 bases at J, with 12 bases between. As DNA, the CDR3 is TGTGCCAGCAGCAGGGACCTGCGGGATACGCAGTATTTT. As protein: CASSRDLRDTQYF.

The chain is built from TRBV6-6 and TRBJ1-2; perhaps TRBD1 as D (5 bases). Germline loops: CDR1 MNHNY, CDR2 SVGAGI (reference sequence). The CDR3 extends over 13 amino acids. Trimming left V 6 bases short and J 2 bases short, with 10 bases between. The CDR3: CASRQTANYGYTF. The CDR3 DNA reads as TGTGCCAGCAGACAGACAGCAAACTATGGCTACACCTTC.

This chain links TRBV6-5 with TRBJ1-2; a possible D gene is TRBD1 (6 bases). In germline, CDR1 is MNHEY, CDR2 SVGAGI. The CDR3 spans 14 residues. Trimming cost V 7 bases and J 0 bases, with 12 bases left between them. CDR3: CASTRGITNYGYTF. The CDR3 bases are TGTGCCAGCACCAGGGGAATAACTAACTATGGCTACACCTTC.

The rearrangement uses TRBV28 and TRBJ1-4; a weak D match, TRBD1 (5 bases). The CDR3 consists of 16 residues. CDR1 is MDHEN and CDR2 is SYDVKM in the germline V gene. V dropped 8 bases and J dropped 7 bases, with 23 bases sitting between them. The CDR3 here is CASSTFPGPGGEKLFF. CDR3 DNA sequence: TGTGCCAGCTCAACTTTTCCGGGCCCGGGGGGTGAAAAACTGTTTTTT.

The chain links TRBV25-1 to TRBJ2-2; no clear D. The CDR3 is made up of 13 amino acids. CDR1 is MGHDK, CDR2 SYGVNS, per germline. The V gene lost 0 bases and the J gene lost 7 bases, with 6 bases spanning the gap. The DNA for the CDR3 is TGTGCCAGCAGTGAATACTTAGTCGGGGAGCTGTTTTTT. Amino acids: CASSEYLVGELFF.

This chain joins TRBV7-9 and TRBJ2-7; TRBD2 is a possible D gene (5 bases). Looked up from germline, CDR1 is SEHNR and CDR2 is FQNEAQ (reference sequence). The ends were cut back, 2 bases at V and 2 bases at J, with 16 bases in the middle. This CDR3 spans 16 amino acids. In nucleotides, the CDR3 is TGTGCCAGCAGCTTACGTGCGGGCCCAAACACCTACGAGCAGTACTTC. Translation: CASSLRAGPNTYEQYF.

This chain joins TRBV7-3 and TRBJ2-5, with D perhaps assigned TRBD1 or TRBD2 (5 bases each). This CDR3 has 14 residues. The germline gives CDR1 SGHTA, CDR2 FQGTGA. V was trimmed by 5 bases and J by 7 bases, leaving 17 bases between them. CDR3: CASSDTGTDPTQYF. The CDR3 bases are TGTGCCAGCAGCGATACCGGGACGGACCCGACCCAGTACTTC.

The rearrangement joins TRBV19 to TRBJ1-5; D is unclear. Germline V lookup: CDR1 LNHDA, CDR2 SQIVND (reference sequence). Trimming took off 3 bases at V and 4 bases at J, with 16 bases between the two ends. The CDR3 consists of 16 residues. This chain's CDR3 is CASSILRISGNQPQHF. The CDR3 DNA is TGTGCCAGTAGTATTCTCCGTATCTCGGGGAATCAGCCCCAGCATTTT. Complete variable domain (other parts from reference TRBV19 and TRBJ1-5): DGGITQSPKYLFRKEGQNVTLSCEQNLNHDAMYWYRQDPGQGLRLIYYSQIVNDFQKGDIAEGYSVSREKKESFPLTVTSAQKNPTAFYLCASSILRISGNQPQHFGDGTRLSIL.

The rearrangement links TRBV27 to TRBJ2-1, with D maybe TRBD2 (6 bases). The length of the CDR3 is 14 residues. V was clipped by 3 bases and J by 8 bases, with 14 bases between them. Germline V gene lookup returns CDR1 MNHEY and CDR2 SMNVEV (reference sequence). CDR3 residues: CASSFTRREDEQFF. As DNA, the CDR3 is TGTGCCAGCAGTTTCACTAGGAGGGAGGATGAGCAGTTCTTC.

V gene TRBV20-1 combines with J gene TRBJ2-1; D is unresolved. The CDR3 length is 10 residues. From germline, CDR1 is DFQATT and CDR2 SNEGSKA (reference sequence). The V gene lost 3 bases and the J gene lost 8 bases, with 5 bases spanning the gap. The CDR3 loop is CSASIDEQFF. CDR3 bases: TGCAGTGCTAGTATTGATGAGCAGTTCTTC.

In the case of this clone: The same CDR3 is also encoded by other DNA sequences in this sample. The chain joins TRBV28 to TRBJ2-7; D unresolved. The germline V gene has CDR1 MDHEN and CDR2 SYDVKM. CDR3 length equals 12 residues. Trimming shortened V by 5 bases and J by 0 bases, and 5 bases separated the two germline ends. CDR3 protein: CASSPSSYEQYF. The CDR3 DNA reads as TGTGCCAGCAGTCCTTCCTCCTACGAGCAGTACTTC.

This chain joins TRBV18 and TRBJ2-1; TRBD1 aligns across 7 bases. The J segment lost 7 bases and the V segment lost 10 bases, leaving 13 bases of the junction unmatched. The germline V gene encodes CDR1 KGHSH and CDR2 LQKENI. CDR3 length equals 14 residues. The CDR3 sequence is CATSLTGSINEQFF. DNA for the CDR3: TGTGCCACCTCCCTGACAGGGTCAATTAATGAGCAGTTCTTC.

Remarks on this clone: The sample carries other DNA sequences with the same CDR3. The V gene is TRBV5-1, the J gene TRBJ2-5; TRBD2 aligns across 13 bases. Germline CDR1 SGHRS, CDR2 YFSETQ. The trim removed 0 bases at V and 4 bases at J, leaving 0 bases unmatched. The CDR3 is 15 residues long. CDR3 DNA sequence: TGCGCCAGCAGCTTGGGACTAGCGGGAGGAGAGACCCAGTACTTC. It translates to CASSLGLAGGETQYF.

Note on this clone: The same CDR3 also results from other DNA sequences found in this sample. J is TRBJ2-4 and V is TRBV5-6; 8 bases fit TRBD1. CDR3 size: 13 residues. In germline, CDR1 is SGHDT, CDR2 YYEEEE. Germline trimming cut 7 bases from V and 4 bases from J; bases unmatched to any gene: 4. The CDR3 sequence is CASSQGAKNIQYF. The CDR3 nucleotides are TGTGCCAGCTCGCAGGGGGCTAAAAACATTCAGTACTTC.

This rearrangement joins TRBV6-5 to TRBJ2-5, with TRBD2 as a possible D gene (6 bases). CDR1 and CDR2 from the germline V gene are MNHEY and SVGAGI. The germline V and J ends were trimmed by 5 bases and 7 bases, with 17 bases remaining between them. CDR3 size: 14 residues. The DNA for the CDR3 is TGTGCCAGCAGTCTATACTCGGGAGATTCGACCCAGTACTTC. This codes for CASSLYSGDSTQYF.

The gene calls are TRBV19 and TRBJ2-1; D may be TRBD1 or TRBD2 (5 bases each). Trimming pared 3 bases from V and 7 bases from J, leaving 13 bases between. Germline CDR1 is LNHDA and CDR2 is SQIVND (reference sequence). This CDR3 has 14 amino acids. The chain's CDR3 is CASSMGVQWNEQFF. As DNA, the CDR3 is TGTGCCAGTAGTATGGGGGTCCAGTGGAATGAGCAGTTCTTC.